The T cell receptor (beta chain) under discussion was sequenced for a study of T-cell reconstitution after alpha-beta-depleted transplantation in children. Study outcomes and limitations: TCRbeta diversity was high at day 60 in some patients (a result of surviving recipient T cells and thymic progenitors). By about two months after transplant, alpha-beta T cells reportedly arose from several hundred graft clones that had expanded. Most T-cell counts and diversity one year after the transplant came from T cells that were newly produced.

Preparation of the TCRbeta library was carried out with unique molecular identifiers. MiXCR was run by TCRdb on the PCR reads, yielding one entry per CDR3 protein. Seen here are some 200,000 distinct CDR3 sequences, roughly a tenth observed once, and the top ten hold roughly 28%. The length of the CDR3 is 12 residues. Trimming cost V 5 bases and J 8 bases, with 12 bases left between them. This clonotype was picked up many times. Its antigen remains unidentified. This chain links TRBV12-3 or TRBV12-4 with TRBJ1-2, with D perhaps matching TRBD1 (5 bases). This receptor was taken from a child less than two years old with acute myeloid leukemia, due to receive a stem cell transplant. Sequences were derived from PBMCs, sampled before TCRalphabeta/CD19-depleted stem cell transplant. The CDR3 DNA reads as TGTGCCAGCAGTCGGGGCCTCGGGGGCTACACCTTC. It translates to CASSRGLGGYTF.